The clone carrying this T cell receptor beta chain has at least ten counts. Its antigen is as yet unknown. The TCR beta CDR3 regions underwent amplification using RNA transcripts as the source. RT-PCR in the first round (using the HTBI primer set) targeted the TCR CDR3. TCRdb reanalysed the multiplex PCR reads using MiXCR and keeps one entry per CDR3 protein. The sample contains 650,000 to 850,000 distinct CDR3 sequences, approximately 18% of which appear only once. It was uncontrolled infection, other autoimmune disease, pregnancy or lactation that excluded patients. Each 10 ml fresh peripheral blood draw supplied the PBMCs. This entry comes from a study of T cells in Graves' hyperthyroidism and ophthalmopathy. Study results and caveats: Most clonotypes expanded in thyroid above 0.001 were likewise present in blood.

The length of the CDR3 is 17 residues. Germline CDR1 reads DFQATT; CDR2 reads SNEGSKA (reference sequence). With V trimmed by 0 bases and J by 9 bases, 16 bases remained unmatched. The material sequenced was blood. V gene TRBV20-1 combines with J gene TRBJ2-5, with 10 bases fitting TRBD1. The receptor was derived from a woman in her forties or fifties with Graves' hyperthyroidism that later progressed to Graves' ophthalmopathy. In DNA, the CDR3 is TGCAGTGCTAGAGATGCGGGACAGGGGCACCCGAGTTCGCCCCAGTACTTC. Protein: CSARDAGQGHPSSPQYF.